This section outlines one T cell receptor (beta chain) sequence together with its context. The antigen is not known. Genomic DNA, serving as template, underwent TCR beta VDJ and CDR3 profiling. TCRdb reprocessed the reads with MiXCR, giving one entry per CDR3 protein. The repertoire holds about 240,000 distinct CDR3 sequences, 47% seen once, with over 7.5% in the top ten. Unmatched junction bases numbered 7, after V lost 3 bases and J lost 4 bases. This CDR3 is built from 16 residues. Germline CDR1 and CDR2: LNHNV and YYDKDF (reference sequence). Patients selected for sequencing had displayed CD8+CD57+ cell expansion by flow cytometry. Each patient had severe acquired aplastic anemia. The record originates from a study of CD8+CD57+ T cells in acquired aplastic anemia. In the study overall: Sorted cells (CD4+ and CD8+) yielded DNA amounts that averaged about 3.1 ug.

Study outcomes and limitations: Patients and controls shared 25 to 30 CD8+ CDR3 sequences, highly expressed in patients.

The rearrangement links TRBV15 to TRBJ2-1; 9 nucleotides agree with TRBD2. This TCR came from a human donor with aplastic anemia. Sequencing used sorted CD4+, CD8+, or CD8+CD57+ T cells (not recorded which) from PBMCs. DNA for the CDR3: TGTGCCACCAGCAGGCGGGAGGGGAGGGGGTACAATGAGCAGTTCTTC. Translated, it gives CATSRREGRGYNEQFF.